A single count supports the clone carrying this T cell receptor (beta chain). A much larger clonotype is one base distant, so this may be a read error. The CDR3 sequence is 16 residues long. Germline values: CDR1 MDHEN, CDR2 SYDVKM. This record belongs to a study of tumor-infiltrating lymphocytes in primary liver carcinoma. Turning to the study itself: T1-T3 N0M0 was the stage of the tumors, which were roughly 4 to 11 cm across.

The tissue used was unsorted bulk material of about 20-33 mg. RNA and DNA were co-extracted from it with the AllPrep DNA/RNA mini kit. The authors made TCR beta cDNA from 400 to 550 ng total RNA with a constant-region primer. Slightly modified ARM-PCR served as the procedure for the TCR beta libraries. These libraries came from three rounds of nested multiplex PCR. Running 9 to 11 cycles apiece, the first two PCR rounds relied on TRBV1-TRBV30 forward primers together with a C-beta reverse primer. TCRdb recomputed calls from the multiplex PCR reads with MiXCR, one row per CDR3 protein. Of 95,000 to 100,000 distinct CDR3 sequences listed, about 63% were seen once; the top ten hold roughly 12%.

The rearrangement joins TRBV28 to TRBJ2-1; TRBD1 agrees at 8 bases. The sequenced material came from liver tumor tissue from sampling region 2. Subset here: tumor region T2, inferior pole. The receptor's source is a woman aged 55 to 70 with primary liver carcinoma and hepatitis B virus infection. CDR3 protein: CASIDSGGGSYNEQIF. For the CDR3, the DNA is TGTGCCAGCATCGACTCAGGGGGCGGCTCCTACAATGAGCAGATCTTC.